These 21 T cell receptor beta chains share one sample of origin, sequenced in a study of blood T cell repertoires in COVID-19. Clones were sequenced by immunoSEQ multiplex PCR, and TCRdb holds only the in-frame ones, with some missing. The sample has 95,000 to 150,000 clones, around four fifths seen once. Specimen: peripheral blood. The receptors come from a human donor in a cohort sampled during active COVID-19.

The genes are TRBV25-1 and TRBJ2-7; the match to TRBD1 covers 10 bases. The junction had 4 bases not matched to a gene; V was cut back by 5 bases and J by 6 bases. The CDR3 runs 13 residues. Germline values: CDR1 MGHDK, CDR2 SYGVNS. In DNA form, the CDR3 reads TGTGCCAGCAGTAAGACAGGGGGCACCGAGCAGTACTTC. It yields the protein CASSKTGGTEQYF.

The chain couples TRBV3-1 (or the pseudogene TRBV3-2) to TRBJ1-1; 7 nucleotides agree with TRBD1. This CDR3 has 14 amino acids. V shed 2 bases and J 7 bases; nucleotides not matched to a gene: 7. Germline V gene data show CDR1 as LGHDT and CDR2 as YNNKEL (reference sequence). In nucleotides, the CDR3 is TGTGCCAGCAGCCAACGGGGGACAGCTGGTGAAGCTTTCTTT. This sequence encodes CASSQRGTAGEAFF.

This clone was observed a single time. The CDR3 region is CASSFGVGTDTQYF. CDR3 nucleotides: TGCGCCAGCAGCTTCGGGGTAGGGACAGATACGCAGTATTTT. V gene TRBV5-1 combines with J gene TRBJ2-3; D might be TRBD2 (5 bases). This CDR3 has 14 amino acids. CDR1 is SGHRS, CDR2 YFSETQ, per germline. Deletions cut 2 bases from V and 3 bases from J, with 10 bases between. The whole variable domain, remainder taken from reference TRBV5-1 and TRBJ2-3, is KAGVTQTPRYLIKTRGQQVTLSCSPISGHRSVSWYQQTPGQGLQFLFEYFSETQRNKGNFPGRFSGRQFSNSRSEMNVSTLELGDSALYLCASSFGVGTDTQYFGPGTRLTVL.

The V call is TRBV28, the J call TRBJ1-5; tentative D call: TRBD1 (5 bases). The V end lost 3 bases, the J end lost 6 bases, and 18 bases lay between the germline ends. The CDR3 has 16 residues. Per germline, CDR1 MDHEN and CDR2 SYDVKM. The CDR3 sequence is CASSLVLWRGGQPQHF. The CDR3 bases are TGTGCCAGCAGTTTGGTACTCTGGAGGGGCGGTCAGCCCCAGCATTTT.

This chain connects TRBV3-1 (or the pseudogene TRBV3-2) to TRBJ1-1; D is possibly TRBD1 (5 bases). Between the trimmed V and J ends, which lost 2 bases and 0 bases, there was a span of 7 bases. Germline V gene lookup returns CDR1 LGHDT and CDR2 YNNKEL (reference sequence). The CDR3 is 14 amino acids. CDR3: CASSQRGLNTEAFF. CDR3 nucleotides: TGTGCCAGCAGCCAACGGGGGTTGAACACTGAAGCTTTCTTT.

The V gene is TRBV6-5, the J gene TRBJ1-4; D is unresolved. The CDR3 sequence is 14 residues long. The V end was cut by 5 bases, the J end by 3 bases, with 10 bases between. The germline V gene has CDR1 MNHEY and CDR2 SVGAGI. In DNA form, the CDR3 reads TGTGCCAGCAGTACCCGGACTGCTAATGAAAAACTGTTTTTT. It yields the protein CASSTRTANEKLFF.

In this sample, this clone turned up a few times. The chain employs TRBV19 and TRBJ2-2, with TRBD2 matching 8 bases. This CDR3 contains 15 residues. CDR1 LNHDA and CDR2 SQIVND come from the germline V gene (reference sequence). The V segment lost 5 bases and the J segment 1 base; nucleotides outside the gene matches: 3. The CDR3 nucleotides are TGTGCCAGTAGTCTGCTAGCGGGGAACACCGGGGAGCTGTTTTTT. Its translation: CASSLLAGNTGELFF.

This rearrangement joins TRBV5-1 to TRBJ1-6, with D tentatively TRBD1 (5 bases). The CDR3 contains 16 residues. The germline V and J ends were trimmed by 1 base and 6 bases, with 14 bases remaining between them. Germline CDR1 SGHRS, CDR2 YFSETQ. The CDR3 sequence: CASSLNQGPGNSPLHF. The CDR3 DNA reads TGCGCCAGCAGCTTGAATCAGGGTCCTGGTAATTCACCCCTCCACTTT.

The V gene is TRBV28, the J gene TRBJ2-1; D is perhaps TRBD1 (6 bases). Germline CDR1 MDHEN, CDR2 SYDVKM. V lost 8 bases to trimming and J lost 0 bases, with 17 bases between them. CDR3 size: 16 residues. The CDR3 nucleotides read TGTGCCAGCCCCCCTACGGCAGGGGCCTCCTACAATGAGCAGTTCTTC. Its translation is CASPPTAGASYNEQFF. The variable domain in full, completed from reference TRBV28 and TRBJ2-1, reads DVKVTQSSRYLVKRTGEKVFLECVQDMDHENMFWYRQDPGLGLRLIYFSYDVKMKEKGDIPEGYSVSREKKERFSLILESASTNQTSMYLCASPPTAGASYNEQFFGPGTRLTVL.

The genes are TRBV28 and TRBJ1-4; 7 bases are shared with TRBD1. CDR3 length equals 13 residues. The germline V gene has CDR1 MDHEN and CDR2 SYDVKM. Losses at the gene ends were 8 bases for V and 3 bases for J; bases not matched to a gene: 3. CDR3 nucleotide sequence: TGTGCCAGCTTGGACAGGTCTAATGAAAAACTGTTTTTT. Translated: CASLDRSNEKLFF.

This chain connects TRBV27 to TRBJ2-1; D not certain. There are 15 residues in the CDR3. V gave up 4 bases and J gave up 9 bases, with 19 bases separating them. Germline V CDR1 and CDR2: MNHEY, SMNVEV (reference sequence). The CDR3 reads CASSSPFPHLSEQFF. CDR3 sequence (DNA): TGTGCCAGCAGTTCTCCATTCCCTCATTTGAGTGAGCAGTTCTTC.

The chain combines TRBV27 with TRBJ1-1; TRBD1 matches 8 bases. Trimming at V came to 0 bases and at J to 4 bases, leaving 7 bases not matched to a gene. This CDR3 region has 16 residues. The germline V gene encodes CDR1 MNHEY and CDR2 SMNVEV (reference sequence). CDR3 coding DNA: TGTGCCAGCAGTTTATCGGGGACAGGCGGCCCCACTGAAGCTTTCTTT. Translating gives CASSLSGTGGPTEAFF.

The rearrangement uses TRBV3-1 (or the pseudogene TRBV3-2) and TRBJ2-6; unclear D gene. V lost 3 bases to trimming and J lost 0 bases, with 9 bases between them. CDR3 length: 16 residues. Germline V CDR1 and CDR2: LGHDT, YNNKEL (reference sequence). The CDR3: CASSHTRTSGANVLTF. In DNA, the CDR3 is TGTGCCAGCAGCCACACTCGAACCTCTGGGGCCAACGTCCTGACTTTC.

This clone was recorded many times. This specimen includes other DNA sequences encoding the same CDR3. CDR3 residues: CASAYRGANGYTF. Here the CDR3 DNA reads TGTGCCAGCGCTTACAGGGGAGCTAATGGCTACACCTTC. The chain joins TRBV6-6 to TRBJ1-2, with TRBD1 matching over 7 bases. The CDR3 contains 13 residues. The V segment lost 8 bases and the J segment 6 bases; nucleotides outside the gene matches: 9. The germline gives CDR1 MNHNY, CDR2 SVGAGI (reference sequence).

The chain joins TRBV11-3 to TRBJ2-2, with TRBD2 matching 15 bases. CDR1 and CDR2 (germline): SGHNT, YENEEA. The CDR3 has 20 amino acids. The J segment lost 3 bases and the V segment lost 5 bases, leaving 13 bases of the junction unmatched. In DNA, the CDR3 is TGTGCCAGCAGCCGGAGACCGGGACTAGCGGGGGGCCGGGACACCGGGGAGCTGTTTTTT. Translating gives CASSRRPGLAGGRDTGELFF.

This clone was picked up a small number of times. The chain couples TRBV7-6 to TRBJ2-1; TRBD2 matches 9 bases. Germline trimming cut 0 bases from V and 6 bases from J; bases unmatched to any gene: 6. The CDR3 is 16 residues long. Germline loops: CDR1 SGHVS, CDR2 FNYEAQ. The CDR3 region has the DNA TGTGCCAGCAGCTTAGCGTGGGCGGGAGGGGGCAATGAGCAGTTCTTC. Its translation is CASSLAWAGGGNEQFF.

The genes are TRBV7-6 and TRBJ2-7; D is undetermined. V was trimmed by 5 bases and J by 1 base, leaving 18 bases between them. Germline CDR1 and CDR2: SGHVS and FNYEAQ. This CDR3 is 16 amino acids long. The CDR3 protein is CASSPFPWRQSYEQYF. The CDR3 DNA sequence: TGTGCCAGCAGCCCGTTTCCCTGGCGGCAGTCCTACGAGCAGTACTTC.

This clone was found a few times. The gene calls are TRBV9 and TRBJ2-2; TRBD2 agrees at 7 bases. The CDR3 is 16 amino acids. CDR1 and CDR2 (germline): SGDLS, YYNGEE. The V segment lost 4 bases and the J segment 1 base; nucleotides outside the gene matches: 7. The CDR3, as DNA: TGTGCCAGCAGCCCAAGGACTAGACTGAACACCGGGGAGCTGTTTTTT. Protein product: CASSPRTRLNTGELFF.

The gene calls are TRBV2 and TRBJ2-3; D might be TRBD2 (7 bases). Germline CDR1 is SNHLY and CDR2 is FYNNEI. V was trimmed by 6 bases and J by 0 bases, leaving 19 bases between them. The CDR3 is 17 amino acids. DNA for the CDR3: TGTGCCAGCAGCTCCCTTGGGGGGGGCTCTAGCACAGATACGCAGTATTTT. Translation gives CASSSLGGGSSTDTQYF.

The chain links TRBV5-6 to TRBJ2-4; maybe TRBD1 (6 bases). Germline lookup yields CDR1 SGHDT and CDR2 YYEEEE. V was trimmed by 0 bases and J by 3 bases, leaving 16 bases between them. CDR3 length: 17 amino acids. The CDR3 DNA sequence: TGTGCCAGCAGCTTGGCCTGGGATACAGGGCACAAAAACATTCAGTACTTC. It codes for CASSLAWDTGHKNIQYF.

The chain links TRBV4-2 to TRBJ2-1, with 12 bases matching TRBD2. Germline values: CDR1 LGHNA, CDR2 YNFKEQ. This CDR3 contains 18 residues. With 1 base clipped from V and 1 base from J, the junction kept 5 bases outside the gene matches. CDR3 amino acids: CASSQGPSGGASYNEQFF. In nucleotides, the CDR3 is TGTGCCAGCAGCCAAGGCCCTAGCGGGGGGGCTTCCTACAATGAGCAGTTCTTC.